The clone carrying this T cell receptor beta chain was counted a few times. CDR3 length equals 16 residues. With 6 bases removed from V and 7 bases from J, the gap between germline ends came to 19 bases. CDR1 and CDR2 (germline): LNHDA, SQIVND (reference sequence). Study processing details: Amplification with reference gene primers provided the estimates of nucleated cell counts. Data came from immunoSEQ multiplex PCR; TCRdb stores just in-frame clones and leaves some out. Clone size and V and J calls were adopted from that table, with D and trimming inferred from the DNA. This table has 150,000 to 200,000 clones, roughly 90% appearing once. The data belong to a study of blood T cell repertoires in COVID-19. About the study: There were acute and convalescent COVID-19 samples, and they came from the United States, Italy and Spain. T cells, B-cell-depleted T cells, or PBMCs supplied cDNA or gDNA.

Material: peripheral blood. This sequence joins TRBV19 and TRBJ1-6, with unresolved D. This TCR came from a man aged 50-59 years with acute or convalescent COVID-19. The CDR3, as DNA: TGTGCCAGTAGGGGCCTGACGAGCTCGTGGAATTCACCCCTCCACTTT. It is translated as CASRGLTSSWNSPLHF.